This T cell receptor (beta chain) was profiled in a study of blood T cell repertoires in COVID-19. Study-wide context: The origin of the acute and convalescent COVID-19 samples was the United States, Italy and Spain. From T cells, B-cell-depleted T cells, or PBMCs came the material, which was cDNA or gDNA.

In the original workflow: Cell counts per sample came from amplifying reference gene primers. Generated by immunoSEQ multiplex PCR, the TCRdb table keeps only in-frame clones and is missing some. The DNA gave D and trimming, while V, J and clone size come from that table. The sample includes 90,000 to 150,000 clones, 65% to 90% of them seen just once. The count of this clone is one. The germline gives CDR1 SGHRS, CDR2 YFSETQ. The length of the CDR3 is 15 residues. The junction had 10 bases not matched to a gene; V was cut back by 3 bases and J by 5 bases. Material for sequencing was peripheral blood. The J gene is TRBJ1-2, the V gene TRBV5-1, with 7 positions matching TRBD1. This clonotype originated in an older man with acute or convalescent COVID-19. CDR3 residues: CASSWGDSYPYGYTF. In nucleotides, the CDR3 is TGCGCCAGCAGCTGGGGGGACAGTTACCCTTATGGCTACACCTTC.